One and the same sample provided the 5 T cell receptor beta chains below, sequenced in a study of blood T cell repertoires in COVID-19. Some clones are missing from TCRdb's copy, which holds only in-frame ones; the method was immunoSEQ multiplex PCR. The data contain 250,000 or so clones, nearly 90% of them seen just once; the ten biggest clones take up roughly 3%. Sequenced input: peripheral blood. The receptors originated from a man between 18 and 29 years old with active or convalescent COVID-19.

This clone was recorded only once. The chain employs TRBV12-5 and TRBJ1-2, with a possible D match to TRBD1 (5 bases). The CDR3 length is 15 residues. V lost 1 base, J lost 2 bases, and 11 bases lay in between. Germline assignment: CDR1 LGHNT and CDR2 FRNRAP. CDR3 amino acids: CASGLGFGGNYGYTF. In DNA, the CDR3 is TGTGCTAGTGGTTTGGGGTTCGGGGGGAACTATGGCTACACCTTC.

For this clone: Germline is not matched at one junction end, which may reflect a read error. The rearrangement uses TRBV7-7 and TRBJ2-2; 8 bases match TRBD1. The CDR3 has 16 amino acids. CDR1 and CDR2 from the germline V gene are SSHAT and FNYEAQ (reference sequence). CDR3 amino acids: CASSLGAGGVTGELFF. CDR3 DNA sequence: TGTGCTAGCAGCTTAGGTGCAGGGGGCGTCACCGGGGAGCTGTTTTTT. The variable domain in full, with the rest retrieved from reference TRBV7-7 and TRBJ2-2, is GAGVSQSPRYKVTKRGQDVTLRCDPISSHATLYWYQQALGQGPEFLTYFNYEAQPDKSGLPSDRFSAERPEGSISTLTIQRTEQRDSAMYRCASSLGAGGVTGELFFGEGSRLTVL.

The rearrangement links TRBV28 to TRBJ1-1, with D perhaps TRBD1 (5 bases). The CDR3 is 16 amino acids. Trimming took 5 bases from V and 4 from J, leaving 20 bases between them. Germline V gives CDR1 MDHEN, CDR2 SYDVKM. The CDR3 DNA sequence: TGTGCCAGCAGTCCCCGAAAGGGGTTGGGGGGCACTGAAGCTTTCTTT. Amino acid sequence: CASSPRKGLGGTEAFF.

CDR3 coding DNA: TGTGCCAGCAGGGCCGAGCGGGTAACAGATACGCAGTATTTT. It encodes CASRAERVTDTQYF. The V call is TRBV27, the J call TRBJ2-3; D may be TRBD2 (6 bases). The CDR3 length is 14 residues. V lost 6 bases, J lost 3 bases, and 13 bases lay in between. The germline CDR1 and CDR2 sequences are MNHEY and SMNVEV (reference sequence).

This clone was seen a few times. The chain employs TRBV6-5 and TRBJ1-4; 9 positions agree with TRBD1. This CDR3 is built from 16 residues. Trimming at V came to 1 base and at J to 3 bases, leaving 3 bases not matched to a gene. Germline V gene lookup returns CDR1 MNHEY and CDR2 SVGAGI. The DNA of the CDR3 is TGTGCCAGCAGTTACTTTCGGGACAGGGCTAATGAAAAACTGTTTTTT. It specifies CASSYFRDRANEKLFF.